This TCR beta chain derives from a study of blood T cell repertoires in COVID-19. In the source study's methods: By means of reference gene primer amplification, nucleated cell counts were estimated. Clones were read by immunoSEQ multiplex PCR, and TCRdb kept only the in-frame ones, dropping some. V, J and clone size are those of that table, while D and trimming were read from the DNA. Of some 50,000 clones listed, 88% were seen once; the top ten hold roughly 3.5%. The CDR3 extends over 15 amino acids. Trimming stripped 3 bases from V and 3 bases from J, with 15 bases between. Germline loops: CDR1 LGHDT, CDR2 YNNKEL (reference sequence).

This clonotype was sampled from a human donor in a cohort sampled during active COVID-19. The chain couples TRBV3-1 (or the pseudogene TRBV3-2) to TRBJ2-7; a weak D match, TRBD2 (6 bases). The source material was peripheral blood. CDR3 nucleotides: TGTGCCAGCAGCCAGCGGGATACCGCAAACTACGAGCAGTACTTC. This gives the protein CASSQRDTANYEQYF.